The clone carrying this T cell receptor (beta chain) was seen a few times. The antigen remains undetermined. CDR1 is SGHDT, CDR2 YYEEEE, per germline. Trimming pared 0 bases from V and 2 bases from J, leaving 13 bases between. The CDR3 extends over 16 amino acids. RNA was extracted and reverse transcribed into cDNA as the sequencing template. Assay: immunoSEQ multiplex PCR; the TCRdb copy retains only in-frame clones and omits some. The table shows some 180,000 clones, with 63% occurring only once. This entry belongs to a study of CD8+ T cells in alopecia areata. Punch biopsies of lesional scalp, plus peripheral blood, were taken from alopecia areata patients. PBMCs, the starting material, were the source of sorted CD4+ and CD8+ T cells. Study results and limitations: Sequenced scalp T cells also include alphabeta T cells resident in normal skin. Lesional scalp, especially alopecia totalis/universalis, showed higher clonality than normal scalp.

The sequence was obtained from a human donor with alopecia areata. The material sequenced was CD4+ T cells sorted from blood, taken at week 0. V and J are TRBV5-6 and TRBJ2-3; tentatively, D is TRBD1 (7 bases). The CDR3 region has the DNA TGTGCCAGCAGCTTGGCCGCAGGGGGGTCCACAGATACGCAGTATTTT. It codes for CASSLAAGGSTDTQYF.